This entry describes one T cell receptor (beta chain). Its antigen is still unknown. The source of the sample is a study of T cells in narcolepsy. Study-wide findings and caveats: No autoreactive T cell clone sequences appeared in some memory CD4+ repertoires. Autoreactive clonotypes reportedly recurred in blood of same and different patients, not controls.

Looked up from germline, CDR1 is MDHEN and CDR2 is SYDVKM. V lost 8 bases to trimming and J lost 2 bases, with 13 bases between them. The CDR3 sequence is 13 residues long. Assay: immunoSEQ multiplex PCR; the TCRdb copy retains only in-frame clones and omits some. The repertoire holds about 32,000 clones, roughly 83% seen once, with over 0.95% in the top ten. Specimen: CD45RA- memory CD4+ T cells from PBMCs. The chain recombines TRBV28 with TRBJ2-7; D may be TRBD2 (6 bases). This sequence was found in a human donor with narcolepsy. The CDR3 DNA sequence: TGTGCCAGCGGGGGGACCCCAACCTACGAGCAGTACTTC. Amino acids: CASGGTPTYEQYF.